This TCR beta chain came from a study of T cell repertoires in cytomegalovirus infection. For the study at large: Epitope selection comprised recently identified HLA-C-restricted CMV epitopes and well-studied HLA-B-restricted CMV epitopes. Both a matching HLA type and CMV infection were indicated by public TCR beta signatures. General study findings and limits: Frequencies of public TCR beta families were cumulated, and this identified carriers of CMV plus the relevant HLA.

One entry per CDR3 protein results from TCRdb running MiXCR on the reads. Seen here are around 900,000 distinct CDR3 sequences, approximately 30% observed once, and the top ten hold around 15%. The CDR3 is made up of 15 amino acids. The germline V gene has CDR1 MGHRA and CDR2 YSYEKL. Turning to this clonotype: Its specificity is not known. The germline gene is not matched at one end of the junction; a read error may be the cause.

Sample: cultured CD8+ T cells from PBMCs, taken from culture after CMV antigen stimulation. The sequence was obtained from a human donor in good health (CMV status not recorded). Some clones in this sample may be carry-over from other donors' samples. J is TRBJ2-5 and V is TRBV4-1, with 7 bases fitting TRBD2. In DNA form, the CDR3 reads TGTGCCAGCAGCCAAGAAGGACTAGTGAGAGAGACCCAGTACTTC. This translates into CASSQEGLVRETQYF.